The 10 T cell receptor beta chains below come from one sample, sequenced in a study of blood T cell repertoires in COVID-19. TCRdb's copy holds only in-frame clones and misses some; the assay was immunoSEQ multiplex PCR. The sample holds 150,000 to 190,000 clones, about 80% seen once. The specimen sequenced was peripheral blood. These receptors were taken from a man in his sixties with acute or convalescent COVID-19.

The J gene is TRBJ1-6, the V gene TRBV28; 7 bases are shared with TRBD1. The J segment lost 9 bases and the V segment lost 4 bases, leaving 15 bases of the junction unmatched. Germline CDR1 is MDHEN and CDR2 is SYDVKM. The CDR3 is 17 residues long. CDR3 sequence reads: CASSSPGTDMNGSPLHF. The DNA of the CDR3 is TGTGCCAGCAGTTCTCCAGGGACAGACATGAATGGTTCACCCCTCCACTTT. The full variable domain, with the rest looked up from reference TRBV28 and TRBJ1-6, is DVKVTQSSRYLVKRTGEKVFLECVQDMDHENMFWYRQDPGLGLRLIYFSYDVKMKEKGDIPEGYSVSREKKERFSLILESASTNQTSMYLCASSSPGTDMNGSPLHFGNGTRLTVT.

This sequence joins TRBV7-9 and TRBJ2-1, with 7 bases that match TRBD2. The CDR3 consists of 16 residues. V shed 5 bases, J shed 4 bases, and the junction held 11 bases outside the gene matches. CDR1 is SEHNR and CDR2 is FQNEAQ in the germline V gene (reference sequence). CDR3 in DNA: TGTGCCAGCAGCCTGACTAGCCCCCTTCTTTACAATGAGCAGTTCTTC. Translating it yields CASSLTSPLLYNEQFF.

This rearrangement joins TRBV6-5 to TRBJ2-1, with 10 bases that match TRBD2. Looked up from germline, CDR1 is MNHEY and CDR2 is SVGAGI. The junction had 2 bases not matched to a gene; V was cut back by 2 bases and J by 10 bases. The CDR3 extends over 13 amino acids. CDR3 nucleotide sequence: TGTGCCAGCAGTTACGAAGCGGGAGGGGAGCAGTTCTTC. Protein: CASSYEAGGEQFF.

The rearrangement joins TRBV3-1 (or the pseudogene TRBV3-2) to TRBJ1-4; D not resolved. In germline, CDR1 is LGHDT, CDR2 YNNKEL (reference sequence). The CDR3 is 14 amino acids. V gave up 5 bases and J gave up 1 base, with 8 bases separating them. CDR3: CASSSRVTNEKLFF. The CDR3 coding sequence is TGTGCCAGCAGCTCCCGGGTAACTAATGAAAAACTGTTTTTT.

This clone was observed a few times. The chain combines TRBV7-9 with TRBJ2-3; a possible D gene is TRBD1 (7 bases). Germline CDR1 SEHNR, CDR2 FQNEAQ (reference sequence). V lost 5 bases to trimming and J lost 6 bases, with 12 bases between them. This CDR3 spans 13 amino acids. CDR3 loop: CASSKPGGDTQYF. CDR3 sequence (DNA): TGTGCCAGCAGCAAACCAGGGGGGGATACGCAGTATTTT. The full variable domain, with the rest looked up from reference TRBV7-9 and TRBJ2-3, is DTGVSQNPRHKITKRGQNVTFRCDPISEHNRLYWYRQTLGQGPEFLTYFQNEAQLEKSRLLSDRFSAERPKGSFSTLEIQRTEQGDSAMYLCASSKPGGDTQYFGPGTRLTVL.

This sequence joins TRBV5-4 and TRBJ2-3; 15 bases align to TRBD2. V shed 4 bases, J shed 6 bases, and the junction held 3 bases outside the gene matches. CDR1 is SGHNT, CDR2 YYREEE, per germline (reference sequence). This CDR3 has 15 residues. In nucleotides, the CDR3 is TGTGCCAGCAGCCCCGGGACTAGCGGGGGGGATACGCAGTATTTT. Translation: CASSPGTSGGDTQYF.

The chain has TRBV5-1 and TRBJ2-7; tentatively, D is TRBD1 (6 bases). CDR1 and CDR2 from the germline V gene are SGHRS and YFSETQ. The CDR3 runs 12 residues. Trimming shortened V by 4 bases and J by 4 bases, and 9 bases separated the two germline ends. This chain's CDR3 is CASSIQGYEQYF. DNA for the CDR3: TGCGCCAGCAGCATACAGGGATACGAGCAGTACTTC. Drawing the rest from reference TRBV5-1 and TRBJ2-7, the complete variable domain is KAGVTQTPRYLIKTRGQQVTLSCSPISGHRSVSWYQQTPGQGLQFLFEYFSETQRNKGNFPGRFSGRQFSNSRSEMNVSTLELGDSALYLCASSIQGYEQYFGPGTRLTVT.

The V gene is TRBV27, the J gene TRBJ2-2; 10 bases map to TRBD1. Germline assignment: CDR1 MNHEY and CDR2 SMNVEV (reference sequence). V gave up 5 bases and J gave up 2 bases; unmatched junction bases: 5. The CDR3 loop spans 16 amino acids. The CDR3 nucleotides are TGTGCCAGCAGTCCCCCGACAGGGGGCAACACCGGGGAGCTGTTTTTT. Protein sequence: CASSPPTGGNTGELFF.

The chain is built from TRBV18 and TRBJ1-2; tentatively, D is TRBD1 (6 bases). In germline, CDR1 is KGHSH, CDR2 LQKENI. This CDR3 is 13 amino acids long. V gave up 5 bases and J gave up 4 bases, with 11 bases separating them. CDR3 coding DNA: TGTGCCAGCTCAACGGACAGCCCCTATGGCTACACCTTC. Residues: CASSTDSPYGYTF.

A word on this clone: At one end the junction does not follow the germline gene, possibly because of a read error. The J gene is TRBJ1-1, the V gene TRBV2; 8 bases map to TRBD1. This CDR3 is built from 13 residues. From germline, CDR1 is SNHLY and CDR2 FYNNEI. The CDR3 loop reads CANSSGRQGKAFF. CDR3 in DNA: TGTGCCAACAGTTCTGGTAGACAGGGGAAAGCTTTCTTT.